Sequencing of this T cell receptor beta chain was carried out in a study of tissue T cells after allogeneic stem cell transplantation. Sequencing used immunoSEQ multiplex PCR; TCRdb keeps in-frame clones, though not all of them. Among roughly 4,000 clones listed, 66% were seen once. CDR3 length: 12 residues. Germline V gene data show CDR1 as ENHRY and CDR2 as SYGVKD. Trimming cost V 10 bases and J 1 base, with 10 bases left between them. The sample here was left colon tissue, taken at autopsy. This sequence originates from a male donor older than 55 with lung cancer. The chain has TRBV10-3 and TRBJ1-2, with D hard to call. The CDR3 loop is CATLLGNYGYTF. The CDR3, as DNA: TGTGCCACCCTGCTCGGTAACTATGGCTACACCTTC.